This T cell receptor (beta chain) emerged from a study of blood T cell repertoires in COVID-19. V lost 2 bases and J lost 0, with 7 bases in between. The CDR3 length is 15 residues. CDR1 is LNHDA, CDR2 SQIVND, per germline (reference sequence). The table came from immunoSEQ multiplex PCR; TCRdb's copy has only in-frame clones and leaves some out. Of 250,000 to 300,000 clones in the sample, around four fifths were seen once. Sample: peripheral blood. The clonotype was recovered from an elderly man with acute or convalescent COVID-19. V usage is TRBV19 and J usage is TRBJ2-2, with D hard to call. CDR3 region: CASSIKTANTGELFF. The CDR3 bases are TGTGCCAGTAGTATAAAAACAGCGAACACCGGGGAGCTGTTTTTT.